Below, 17 T cell receptor beta chains from the same sample are listed, as sequenced in a study of T-cell memory formation after mild COVID-19. TCRdb re-called the 5' RACE reads through MiXCR, storing one row per CDR3 protein. The sample shows under 250,000 distinct CDR3 sequences, 15% of them seen only once. Sequenced: PBMCs or a T cell subset sorted from them (not recorded which). These receptors were collected from an adult woman who had mild COVID-19 (a few samples of this study predate the infection). Cell type and time point are not known.

This clonotype was recorded a few times. J is TRBJ1-3 and V is TRBV7-8, with D tentatively TRBD1 (6 bases). Trimming left V 6 bases short and J 5 bases short, with 17 bases between. Germline CDR1 SGHVS, CDR2 FQNEAQ. CDR3 size: 15 residues. CDR3 nucleotides: TGTGCCAGCAGTGTTAGGGGGGCTTTACGAAACACCATATATTTT. Translated: CASSVRGALRNTIYF.

V usage is TRBV12-3 or TRBV12-4 and J usage is TRBJ2-4; weak D call: TRBD1 (6 bases). The V gene lost 5 bases and the J gene lost 0 bases, with 14 bases spanning the gap. The CDR3 totals 16 residues. The CDR3 sequence: CASSPTGYLAKNIQYF. As DNA, the CDR3 is TGTGCCAGCAGTCCCACAGGGTACCTAGCCAAAAACATTCAGTACTTC.

The V and J genes are TRBV5-5 and TRBJ2-5; D may be TRBD1 (6 bases). CDR3 size: 14 residues. Trimming shortened V by 1 base and J by 3 bases, and 10 bases separated the two germline ends. Germline V gene sequence: CDR1 SGHKS, CDR2 YYEKEE (reference sequence). The CDR3 protein is CASSLTGLEETQYF. The CDR3 DNA reads TGTGCCAGCAGCTTGACAGGGTTAGAAGAGACCCAGTACTTC.

This clonotype was counted a few times. The V and J genes are TRBV6-1 and TRBJ2-2, with D possibly being TRBD1 (5 bases). The CDR3 contains 13 residues. Trimming shortened V by 8 bases and J by 4 bases, and 11 bases separated the two germline ends. Per the germline V gene, CDR1 is MNHNS and CDR2 is SASEGT. CDR3 amino acids: CASGAGITGELFF. CDR3 in DNA: TGTGCCAGCGGTGCAGGGATCACCGGGGAGCTGTTTTTT.

This clonotype was seen a few times. The gene calls are TRBV5-1 and TRBJ2-3; 7 bases are shared with TRBD1. Looked up from germline, CDR1 is SGHRS and CDR2 is YFSETQ. The trim removed 7 bases at V and 0 bases at J, leaving 17 bases unmatched. The CDR3 runs to 18 residues. The CDR3 sequence: CASSATGLILASTDTQYF. The DNA for the CDR3 is TGCGCCAGCTCCGCGACAGGGCTCATCCTCGCTAGCACAGATACGCAGTATTTT. Using reference TRBV5-1 and TRBJ2-3 for the parts outside the CDR3, the full variable domain is KAGVTQTPRYLIKTRGQQVTLSCSPISGHRSVSWYQQTPGQGLQFLFEYFSETQRNKGNFPGRFSGRQFSNSRSEMNVSTLELGDSALYLCASSATGLILASTDTQYFGPGTRLTVL.

This clonotype was seen ten or more times. V is TRBV7-2 and J is TRBJ2-3; D remains unclear. The germline gives CDR1 SGHTA, CDR2 FQGNSA. The CDR3 is 15 residues long. The V end lost 1 base, the J end lost 6 bases, and 14 bases lay between the germline ends. This chain's CDR3 is CASSLVWLPADTQYF. The DNA for the CDR3 is TGTGCCAGCAGCTTAGTATGGCTGCCAGCCGATACGCAGTATTTT.

This clonotype was recorded a few times. V usage is TRBV7-9 and J usage is TRBJ1-1, with a possible D match to TRBD1 (5 bases). Trimming stripped 2 bases from V and 11 bases from J, with 15 bases between. Looked up from germline, CDR1 is SEHNR and CDR2 is FQNEAQ (reference sequence). This CDR3 region has 13 residues. The CDR3 sequence is CASSLSQGEEAFF. In DNA, the CDR3 is TGTGCCAGCAGCTTAAGTCAAGGGGAAGAGGCTTTCTTT.

This clonotype has only a few counts. The genes are TRBV12-3 or TRBV12-4 and TRBJ1-2, with 7 bases identical to TRBD1. The CDR3 is 14 residues long. V shed 6 bases and J 8 bases; nucleotides not matched to a gene: 12. The CDR3 sequence: CASRRLQGSGGYTF. The CDR3 nucleotides are TGTGCCAGCAGGCGACTACAGGGGTCTGGGGGCTACACCTTC.

V gene TRBV7-2 combines with J gene TRBJ1-2; maybe TRBD1 (6 bases). The CDR3 extends over 15 amino acids. Germline V gene data show CDR1 as SGHTA and CDR2 as FQGNSA. Trimming cost V 1 base and J 4 bases, with 13 bases left between them. This chain's CDR3 is CASSLGQGPRYGYTF. The CDR3, as DNA: TGTGCCAGCAGCTTAGGGCAGGGGCCCCGCTATGGCTACACCTTC.

This clonotype was detected only a few times. This chain joins TRBV20-1 and TRBJ1-1; D is undetermined. CDR3 length equals 12 residues. Germline CDR1 DFQATT, CDR2 SNEGSKA (reference sequence). The CDR3 region is CGRAGMNTEAFF. As DNA, the CDR3 is TGCGGGCGGGCAGGTATGAACACTGAAGCTTTCTTT.

This clonotype was counted only a few times. The rearrangement uses TRBV5-8 and TRBJ1-1; possibly TRBD1 for D (5 bases). Germline lookup yields CDR1 SGHTS and CDR2 YDEGEE. Between the trimmed V and J ends, which lost 5 bases and 2 bases, there was a span of 13 bases. The CDR3 has 14 amino acids. CDR3 loop: CASRIRGVNTEAFF. The CDR3 DNA follows: TGTGCCAGCAGGATTAGGGGTGTTAACACTGAAGCTTTCTTT. Full variable domain (remainder filled in from reference TRBV5-8 and TRBJ1-1): EAGVTQSPTHLIKTRGQQATLRCSPISGHTSVYWYQQALGLGLQFLLWYDEGEERNRGNFPPRFSGRQFPNYSSELNVNALELEDSALYLCASRIRGVNTEAFFGQGTRLTVV.

This clonotype has ten or more counts. This chain connects TRBV3-1 to TRBJ2-7, with 7 bases aligning to TRBD2. This CDR3 comprises 13 residues. Trimming removed 4 bases from V and 3 bases from J; junction bases left unmatched: 3. CDR1 and CDR2 from the germline V gene are LGHDT and YNNKEL (reference sequence). The DNA for the CDR3 is TGTGCCAGCAGCCCAGGGACTATCTACGAGCAGTACTTC. It encodes CASSPGTIYEQYF.

This clonotype was observed at least ten times. The chain links TRBV7-2 to TRBJ1-5; D is unclear. The CDR3 is made up of 14 amino acids. Germline CDR1 SGHTA, CDR2 FQGNSA. V lost 1 base and J lost 7, with 11 bases in between. The CDR3 loop reads CASSLGGGGQPQHF. CDR3 coding DNA: TGTGCCAGCAGCTTAGGGGGAGGCGGCCAGCCCCAGCATTTT.

CDR3 loop: CSARGGVSNSPLHF. The CDR3 bases are TGCAGTGCTAGAGGGGGAGTTTCCAATTCACCCCTCCACTTT. The gene calls are TRBV20-1 and TRBJ1-6, with D unclear. V dropped 1 base and J dropped 7 bases, with 11 bases sitting between them. Per the germline V gene, CDR1 is DFQATT and CDR2 is SNEGSKA (reference sequence). The CDR3 consists of 14 residues.

This clonotype was seen ten or more times. V is TRBV7-2 and J is TRBJ2-5, with D possibly matching TRBD2 (5 bases). V was clipped by 0 bases and J by 2 bases, with 13 bases between them. The CDR3 length is 16 residues. Germline CDR1 reads SGHTA; CDR2 reads FQGNSA. CDR3: CASSLARAKGQETQYF. CDR3 DNA: TGTGCCAGCAGCTTAGCGCGGGCAAAAGGACAAGAGACCCAGTACTTC.

There are a few counts of this clonotype. The chain is built from TRBV3-1 and TRBJ2-5; 13 bases fit TRBD2. The CDR3 contains 16 residues. Per germline, CDR1 LGHDT and CDR2 YNNKEL (reference sequence). V lost 4 bases to trimming and J lost 1 base; unmatched junction nucleotides: 3. The CDR3 DNA reads as TGTGCCAGCAGCCTACGACTAGCGGGGGGCCAAGAGACCCAGTACTTC. Translating gives CASSLRLAGGQETQYF.

A few counts support this clonotype. The chain employs TRBV19 and TRBJ1-1; no firm D call. The CDR3 is 13 amino acids. V was cut by 7 bases and J by 0 bases, with 9 bases left in between. Germline CDR1 LNHDA, CDR2 SQIVND (reference sequence). DNA for the CDR3: TGTGCCAGTATATCGGATATGAACACTGAAGCTTTCTTT. This translates into CASISDMNTEAFF.